This is a list of T cell receptor beta chains from one sample in a study of circulating CD8 cells and anti-PD-1 response in melanoma. Each CDR3 protein is one row after TCRdb ran MiXCR on the reads. The table lists 700 to 850 distinct CDR3 sequences, 7.5% to 8.5% of them singletons. Specimen: CD8+ T cells from PBMCs, collected at baseline or after one month of anti-PD-1 therapy (not recorded which). These receptors were collected from a human donor with melanoma. Both conserved end residues are part of each CDR3. Each record gives: D gene, clone size, V gene, J gene, CDR3 DNA, CDR3 protein. D genes are given only for firm matches. Clone sizes are given selectively: once, few, many, or a class where the clone is expanded.

D gene: -; clone size: medium-sized; V gene: TRBV20-1; J gene: TRBJ1-2; CDR3 DNA: TGCAGTGCTAGAGATAGGGGGGCGGCCCTTAACTATGGCTACACCTTC; CDR3 protein: CSARDRGAALNYGYTF
D gene: TRBD2; clone size: few; V gene: TRBV12-3/TRBV12-4; J gene: TRBJ2-7; CDR3 DNA: TGTGCCAGCAGCTGGGGTAGCGGGGAAAACGAGCAGTACTTC; CDR3 protein: CASSWGSGENEQYF
D gene: -; clone size: large; V gene: TRBV7-6; J gene: TRBJ2-7; CDR3 DNA: TGTGCCAGCAGCTTAACCGAAATCTCCTACGAGCAGTACTTC; CDR3 protein: CASSLTEISYEQYF
D gene: TRBD1; clone size: -; V gene: TRBV19; J gene: TRBJ2-7; CDR3 DNA: TGTGCCAGCGCAACCGGGACAGGGGGCTACGAGCAGTACTTC; CDR3 protein: CASATGTGGYEQYF
D gene: -; clone size: medium-sized; V gene: TRBV19; J gene: TRBJ1-5; CDR3 DNA: TGTGCCAGTAGTATTGTGGATAGCAATCAGCCCCAGCATTTT; CDR3 protein: CASSIVDSNQPQHF
D gene: TRBD2; clone size: large; V gene: TRBV5-8; J gene: TRBJ2-2; CDR3 DNA: TGTGCCAGCAGCCGTAGCGGGGGGTTGGACACCGGGGAGCTGTTTTTT; CDR3 protein: CASSRSGGLDTGELFF
D gene: -; clone size: large; V gene: TRBV4-3; J gene: TRBJ1-4; CDR3 DNA: TGCGCCAGCAGCCAAGATCTCGGAGCAACTAATGAAAAACTGTTTTTT; CDR3 protein: CASSQDLGATNEKLFF
D gene: TRBD1; clone size: medium-sized; V gene: TRBV19; J gene: TRBJ1-1; CDR3 DNA: TGTGCCAGTAGTATCTGGACAGGGGGTGTCACTGAAGCTTTCTTT; CDR3 protein: CASSIWTGGVTEAFF
D gene: -; clone size: large; V gene: TRBV5-6; J gene: TRBJ1-1; CDR3 DNA: TGTGCCAGCAGCTTGGTTGTTGGGAGTGAAGCTTTCTTT; CDR3 protein: CASSLVVGSEAFF
D gene: TRBD2; clone size: medium-sized; V gene: TRBV27; J gene: TRBJ2-7; CDR3 DNA: TGTGCCAGCAGTTTTTCCGGGGGGGCCTACGAGCAGTACTTC; CDR3 protein: CASSFSGGAYEQYF
D gene: -; clone size: -; V gene: TRBV4-2; J gene: TRBJ2-2; CDR3 DNA: TGTGCCAGCAGCCAAGATGGCTACTCGGGCACCGGGGAGCTGTTTTTT; CDR3 protein: CASSQDGYSGTGELFF
D gene: -; clone size: large; V gene: TRBV7-3; J gene: TRBJ2-3; CDR3 DNA: TGTGCCAGCAGCTTATCTCTGCTGACAGATACGCAGTATTTT; CDR3 protein: CASSLSLLTDTQYF
D gene: -; clone size: few; V gene: TRBV7-3; J gene: TRBJ2-1; CDR3 DNA: TGTGCCAGCAGCTGGGTACCCGGGAAGGAGAGCAATGAGCAGTTCTTC; CDR3 protein: CASSWVPGKESNEQFF
D gene: TRBD2; clone size: medium-sized; V gene: TRBV5-4; J gene: TRBJ2-3; CDR3 DNA: TGTGCCAGCAGCTTGGGGACTAGTCCAGCAGATACGCAGTATTTT; CDR3 protein: CASSLGTSPADTQYF
D gene: -; clone size: -; V gene: TRBV19; J gene: TRBJ2-1; CDR3 DNA: TGTGCCAGTAGTTACACTAGGTACAATGAGCAGTTCTTC; CDR3 protein: CASSYTRYNEQFF
D gene: -; clone size: few; V gene: TRBV18; J gene: TRBJ1-1; CDR3 DNA: TGTGCCAGCTCACTTGAGGAGAACACTGAAGCTTTCTTT; CDR3 protein: CASSLEENTEAFF
D gene: TRBD2; clone size: large; V gene: TRBV19; J gene: TRBJ2-1; CDR3 DNA: TGTGCCAGTAGTATCGGGGGGGACGGATGGAATGAGCAGTTCTTC; CDR3 protein: CASSIGGDGWNEQFF
D gene: TRBD1; clone size: medium-sized; V gene: TRBV7-3; J gene: TRBJ2-6; CDR3 DNA: TGTGCCAGCAGCCTAGGACAGGGAGTCTCTGGGGCCAACGTCCTGACTTTC; CDR3 protein: CASSLGQGVSGANVLTF
D gene: -; clone size: medium-sized; V gene: TRBV4-2; J gene: TRBJ2-6; CDR3 DNA: TGTGCCAGCAGCCAAGATACCGGCTCTGGGGCCAACGTCCTGACTTTC; CDR3 protein: CASSQDTGSGANVLTF